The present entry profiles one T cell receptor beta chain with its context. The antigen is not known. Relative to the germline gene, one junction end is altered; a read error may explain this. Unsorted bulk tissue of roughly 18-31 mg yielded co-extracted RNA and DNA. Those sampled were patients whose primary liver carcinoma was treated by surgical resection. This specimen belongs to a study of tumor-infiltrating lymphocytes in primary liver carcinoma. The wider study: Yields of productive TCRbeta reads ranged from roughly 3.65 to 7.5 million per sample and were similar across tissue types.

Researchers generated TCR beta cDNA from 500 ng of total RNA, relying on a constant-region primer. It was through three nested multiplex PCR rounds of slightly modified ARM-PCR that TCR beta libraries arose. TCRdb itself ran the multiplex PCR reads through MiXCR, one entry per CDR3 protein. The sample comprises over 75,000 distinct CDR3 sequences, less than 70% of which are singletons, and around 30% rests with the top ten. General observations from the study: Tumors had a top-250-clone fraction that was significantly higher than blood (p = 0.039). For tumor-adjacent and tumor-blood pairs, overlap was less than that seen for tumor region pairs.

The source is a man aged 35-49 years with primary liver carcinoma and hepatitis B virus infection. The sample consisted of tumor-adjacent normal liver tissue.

The CDR3 region is CASSYFGQGGEQYF. The CDR3 DNA follows: TGTGCCAGCAGTTACTTCGGACAGGGTGGAGAGCAGTACTTT. The chain carries TRBV6-5 and TRBJ2-7; TRBD1 agrees at 8 bases. In germline, CDR1 is MNHEY, CDR2 SVGAGI. CDR3 length equals 14 residues.